What follows is one T cell receptor (beta chain) and its context. A single record per CDR3 protein comes from TCRdb applying MiXCR to the RT-PCR reads. The data hold around 700,000 distinct CDR3 sequences, with approximately 15% observed a single time. CDR3 length equals 16 residues. Between the trimmed V and J ends, which lost 5 bases and 3 bases, there was a span of 16 bases. The germline gives CDR1 SGHNT, CDR2 YENEEA. The clonotype was recovered from a female donor in good health, serving as a healthy control. The sequencing input was memory CD4+ T cells from blood. This rearrangement joins TRBV11-3 to TRBJ2-2, with D unresolved. The CDR3, as DNA: TGTGCCAGCAGCCCCCGGTACAACAGCTACACCGGGGAGCTGTTTTTT. Its protein is CASSPRYNSYTGELFF.